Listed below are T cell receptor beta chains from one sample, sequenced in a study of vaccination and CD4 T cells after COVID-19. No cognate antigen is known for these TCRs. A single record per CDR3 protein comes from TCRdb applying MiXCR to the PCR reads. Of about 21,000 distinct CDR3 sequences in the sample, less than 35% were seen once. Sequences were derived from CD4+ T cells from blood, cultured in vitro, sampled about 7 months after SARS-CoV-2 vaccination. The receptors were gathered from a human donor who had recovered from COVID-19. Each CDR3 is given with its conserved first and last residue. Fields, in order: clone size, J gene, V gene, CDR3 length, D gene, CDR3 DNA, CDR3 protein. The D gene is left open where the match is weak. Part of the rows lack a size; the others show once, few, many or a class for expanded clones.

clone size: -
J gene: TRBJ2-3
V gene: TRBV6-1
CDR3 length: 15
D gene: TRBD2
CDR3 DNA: TGTGCCAGCACCAGACAGGCTAGCGGGTTAGATACGCAGTATTTT
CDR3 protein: CASTRQASGLDTQYF

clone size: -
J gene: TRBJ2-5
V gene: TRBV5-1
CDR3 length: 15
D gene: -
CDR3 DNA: TGCGCCAGCAGTTCCGTGAACCCGTGGGGAGAGACCCAGTACTTC
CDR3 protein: CASSSVNPWGETQYF

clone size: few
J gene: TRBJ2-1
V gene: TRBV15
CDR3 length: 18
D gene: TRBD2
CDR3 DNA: TGTGCCACCAGCAGAGGGGCTAGCGGGAGCACTCTTCGGAATGAGCAGTTCTTC
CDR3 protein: CATSRGASGSTLRNEQFF

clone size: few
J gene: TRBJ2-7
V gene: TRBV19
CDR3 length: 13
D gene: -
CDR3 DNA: TGTGCCAGTAGCCGGGACACAACCTACGAGCAGTACTTC
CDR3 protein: CASSRDTTYEQYF

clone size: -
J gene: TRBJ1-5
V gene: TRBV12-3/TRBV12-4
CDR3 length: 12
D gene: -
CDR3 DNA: TGTGCCAGCAGCGACAGGTATCAGCCCCAGCATTTT
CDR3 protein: CASSDRYQPQHF

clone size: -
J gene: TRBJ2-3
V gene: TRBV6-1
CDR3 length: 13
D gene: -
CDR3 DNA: TGTGCCAGCAGTGCGGGTAGCGCAGATACGCAGTATTTT
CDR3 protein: CASSAGSADTQYF

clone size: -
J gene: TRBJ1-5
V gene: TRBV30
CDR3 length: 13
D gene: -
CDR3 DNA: TGTGCCTGGAGTGGGCAGCGCAATCAGCCCCAGCATTTT
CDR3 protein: CAWSGQRNQPQHF

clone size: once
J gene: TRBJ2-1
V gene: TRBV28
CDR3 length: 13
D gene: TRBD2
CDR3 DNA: TGTGCCAGCAGTCTAGCGGGATTCAATGAGCAGTTCTTC
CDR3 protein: CASSLAGFNEQFF

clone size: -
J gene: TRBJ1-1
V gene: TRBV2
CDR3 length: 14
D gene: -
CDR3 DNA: TGTGCCAGCAGTGGGGACCTCGCGGGCGCTGAAGCTTTCTTT
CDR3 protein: CASSGDLAGAEAFF

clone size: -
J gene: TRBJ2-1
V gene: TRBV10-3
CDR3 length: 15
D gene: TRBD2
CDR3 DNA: TGTGCCATCTCCGAGGGACTAGCGGGAGTAAATGAGCAGTTCTTC
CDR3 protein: CAISEGLAGVNEQFF

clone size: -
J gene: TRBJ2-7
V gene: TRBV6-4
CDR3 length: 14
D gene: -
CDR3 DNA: TGTGCCAGCATCCTAGGTGGCGGTTACTACGAGCAGTACTTC
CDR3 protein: CASILGGGYYEQYF

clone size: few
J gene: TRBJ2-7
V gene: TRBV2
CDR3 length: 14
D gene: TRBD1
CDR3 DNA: TGTGCCAGCAGTGGACAGGGTTCTACCTACGAGCAGTACTTC
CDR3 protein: CASSGQGSTYEQYF

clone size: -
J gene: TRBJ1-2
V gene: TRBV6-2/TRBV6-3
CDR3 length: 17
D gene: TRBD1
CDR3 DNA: TGTGCCAGCAGTTACCGGGACAGGGGCCTCGTAGTTGATGGCTACACCTTC
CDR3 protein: CASSYRDRGLVVDGYTF

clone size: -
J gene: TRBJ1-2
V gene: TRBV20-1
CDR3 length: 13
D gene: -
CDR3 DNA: TGCAGTGCTAGAGATACGGGGACGGGTGGCTACACCTTC
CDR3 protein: CSARDTGTGGYTF

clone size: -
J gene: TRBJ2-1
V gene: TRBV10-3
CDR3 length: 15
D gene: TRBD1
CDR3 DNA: TGTGCCATCAGTGACCGACAGGGGGCGGGCGATGAGCAGTTCTTC
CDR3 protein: CAISDRQGAGDEQFF

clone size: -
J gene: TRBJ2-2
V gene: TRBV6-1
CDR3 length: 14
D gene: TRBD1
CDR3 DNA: TGTGCCACAGACAGGGGAGGGAACACCGGGGAGCTGTTTTTT
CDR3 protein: CATDRGGNTGELFF

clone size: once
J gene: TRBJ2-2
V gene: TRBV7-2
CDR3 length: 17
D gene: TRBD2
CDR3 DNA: TGTGCCAGCAAACGATTGGGGGGGGTGGTAGCGACCGGGGAGCTGTTTTTT
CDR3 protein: CASKRLGGVVATGELFF

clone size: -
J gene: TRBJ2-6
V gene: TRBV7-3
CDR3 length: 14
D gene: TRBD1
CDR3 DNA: TGTGCCAGCAGCTTAGGTGGGACAGGGAAGGCCCTGACTTTC
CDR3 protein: CASSLGGTGKALTF

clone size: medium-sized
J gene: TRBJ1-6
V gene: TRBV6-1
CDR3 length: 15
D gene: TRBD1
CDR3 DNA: TGTGCCAGCAGTACAACCGGGACAGGGTCCTCACCCCTCCACTTT
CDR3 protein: CASSTTGTGSSPLHF

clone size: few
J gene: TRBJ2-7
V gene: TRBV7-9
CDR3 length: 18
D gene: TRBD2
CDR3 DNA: TGTGCCAGCTCCTCGGAGACTAGCGGGAGGGCAAATCCCTACGAGCAGTACTTC
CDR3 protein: CASSSETSGRANPYEQYF

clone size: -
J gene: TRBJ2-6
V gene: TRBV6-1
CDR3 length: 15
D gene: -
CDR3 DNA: TGTGCCAGCAGGCAGGCCTACTCTGGGGCCAACGTCCTGACTTTC
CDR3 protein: CASRQAYSGANVLTF

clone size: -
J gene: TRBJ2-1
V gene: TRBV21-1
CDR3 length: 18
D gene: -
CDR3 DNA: TGTGCCAGCAGCTCCCAGGGGCTAGCGGGCCCCTCCTACAATGAGCAGTTCTTC
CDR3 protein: CASSSQGLAGPSYNEQFF

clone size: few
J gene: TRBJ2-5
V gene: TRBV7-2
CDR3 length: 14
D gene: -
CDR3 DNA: TGTGCCAGCAGCTTAGCGGGTTGGCAAGAGACCCAGTACTTC
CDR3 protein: CASSLAGWQETQYF

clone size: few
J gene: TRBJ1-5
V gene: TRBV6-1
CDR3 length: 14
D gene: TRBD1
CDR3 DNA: TGTGCCAGCAGTCTAATACAGGGGATTCAGCCCCAGCATTTT
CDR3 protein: CASSLIQGIQPQHF

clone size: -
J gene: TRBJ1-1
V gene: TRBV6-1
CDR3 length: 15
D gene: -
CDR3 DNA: TGTGCCAGCAGCCGTGGGGGGGCGGGTGAAACTGAAGCTTTCTTT
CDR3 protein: CASSRGGAGETEAFF